These T cell receptor beta chains were read from a single sample in a study of cytomegalovirus exposure and HLA in healthy donors. Sequencing was performed with immunoSEQ multiplex PCR; in TCRdb, only in-frame clones are kept and a portion is missing. Seen here are about 97,000 clones, about 95% observed once, and the top ten hold 0.85% to 0.95%. The sample taken for sequencing was PBMCs. The receptors come from a woman between 18 and 29 years old in good health and CMV-seronegative. CDR3s include the opening cysteine and the closing phenylalanine or tryptophan. D genes are given only for firm matches. The size of a clone is reported for some rows only, either as once, few or many, or as a class for expanded clones.

clone size	V gene	J gene	D gene	CDR3 DNA	CDR3 protein
NA	TRBV10-3	TRBJ2-7	TRBD2	TGTGCCATCAGGGCCGGGACTAGCGGGGGGGCCGAGCAGTACTTC	CAIRAGTSGGAEQYF
NA	TRBV5-6	TRBJ2-7	TRBD2	TGTGCCAGCAGCTCGGGGGGGAGCTCCTACGAGCAGTACTTC	CASSSGGSSYEQYF
NA	TRBV19	TRBJ1-2	TRBD1	TGTGCCAGTAGGCTCGACCTCCGGGACAGGGGCGAGAACGGCTACACCTTC	CASRLDLRDRGENGYTF
NA	TRBV9	TRBJ2-3	TRBD2	TGTGCCAGCAGCGAGACTAGCGGGGGGGTAGATACGCAGTATTTT	CASSETSGGVDTQYF
NA	TRBV5-1	TRBJ1-2	TRBD1	TGCGCCAGTGCCGGGACAGGGGATAACTATGGCTACACCTTC	CASAGTGDNYGYTF
once	TRBV5-1	TRBJ2-1	TRBD1	TGCGCCAGCAGCTCGCGACAGGGCGTAAACAATGAGCAGTTCTTC	CASSSRQGVNNEQFF
NA	TRBV4-3	TRBJ1-2	NA	TGCGCCAGCAGCCAAGATCGACGGACAGCTAACTATGGCTACACCTTC	CASSQDRRTANYGYTF
NA	TRBV6-5	TRBJ2-7	TRBD1	TGTGCCAGCAGTCTAGGACAGGAAGACTACGAGCAGTACTTC	CASSLGQEDYEQYF
NA	TRBV7-9	TRBJ2-1	NA	TGTGCCAGCCCTTCGGGGTCTTACAATGAGCAGTTCTTC	CASPSGSYNEQFF
NA	TRBV7-6	TRBJ2-1	TRBD2	TGTGCCAGCAGCTTAGTGGGACTAGCCTACAATGAGCAGTTCTTC	CASSLVGLAYNEQFF
NA	TRBV10-1	TRBJ2-1	TRBD2	TGCGCCAGCAGTGATCCGGGACTAGCGGGAGGGCCGCATGAGCAGTTCTTC	CASSDPGLAGGPHEQFF
NA	TRBV10-3	TRBJ1-2	NA	TGTGCCATCAGCCCCCGACAGACCGCCTATGGCTACACCTTC	CAISPRQTAYGYTF
NA	TRBV27	TRBJ2-3	TRBD1	TGTGCCAGCAGTCTGACAGGGTGGGGGACAGATACGCAGTATTTT	CASSLTGWGTDTQYF
NA	TRBV6-5	TRBJ1-3	TRBD1	TGTGCCAGCAGTTACTCAAACAGGGGGCCTGGAAACACCATATATTTT	CASSYSNRGPGNTIYF
NA	TRBV5-5	TRBJ2-2	NA	TGTGCCAGCAGCGGGCCTAACACCGGGGAGCTGTTTTTT	CASSGPNTGELFF
once	TRBV7-9	TRBJ1-2	TRBD1	TGTGCCAGCAGCGCCCAGACAGGGCCTTCCTATGGCTACACCTTC	CASSAQTGPSYGYTF
NA	TRBV6-1	TRBJ1-1	NA	TGTGCCAGCATGGGGGGGCTCAGAGGGAACACTGAAGCTTTCTTT	CASMGGLRGNTEAFF
NA	TRBV5-1	TRBJ2-7	NA	TGCGCCAGCAGCTTGGCTTCACTTAACTACGAGCAGTACTTC	CASSLASLNYEQYF
NA	TRBV19	TRBJ1-4	TRBD1	TGTGCCAGTAGCGTACAGGGGGTTAATGAAAAACTGTTTTTT	CASSVQGVNEKLFF
NA	TRBV19	TRBJ1-1	NA	TGTGCCAGTAGTATATGGGGCCACCAGAACACTGAAGCTTTCTTT	CASSIWGHQNTEAFF
NA	TRBV7-3	TRBJ2-7	NA	TGTGCCAGCAGCTTCCGCAGCTACGAGCAGTACTTC	CASSFRSYEQYF
NA	TRBV19	TRBJ2-7	TRBD2	TGTGCCAGTAGTATCAGTAGCGGGGGCTACGAGCAGTACTTC	CASSISSGGYEQYF
NA	TRBV15	TRBJ2-1	NA	TGTGCCACCAGCAGAGACAGGGCGAGCTCCTACAATGAGCAGTTCTTC	CATSRDRASSYNEQFF
NA	TRBV2	TRBJ1-1	NA	TGTGCCAGCAGTCGACAGGCGCTGACTGAAGCTTTCTTT	CASSRQALTEAFF
NA	TRBV29-1	TRBJ2-7	NA	TGCAGCGCCATGACAAATACCTACGAGCAGTACTTC	CSAMTNTYEQYF
NA	TRBV15	TRBJ2-6	NA	TGTGCCACCAGCACCAGAGGTGAGGGGGCCAACGTCCTGACTTTC	CATSTRGEGANVLTF
NA	TRBV29-1	TRBJ2-3	TRBD2	TGCAGCGTTGAGCGGGAGATCGGGGATACGCAGTATTTT	CSVEREIGDTQYF
NA	TRBV14	TRBJ1-2	NA	TGTGCCAGCAGCCAAGGTCCGGCGGACTATGGCTACACCTTC	CASSQGPADYGYTF
NA	TRBV6-1	TRBJ1-4	NA	TGTGCCAGCAGTGTATATGAAAAACTGTTTTTT	CASSVYEKLFF
NA	TRBV19	TRBJ2-2	NA	TGTGCCAGTATTAGATCCGGGGAGCTGTTTTTT	CASIRSGELFF
NA	TRBV11-3	TRBJ2-6	TRBD2	TGTGCCAGCAGCCTCTGGACTAGCGGGGGGGCCGGGGCCAACGTCCTGACTTTC	CASSLWTSGGAGANVLTF
NA	TRBV4-1	TRBJ2-1	TRBD1	TGCGCCAGCAGCCTCTTCTGGGGACAGGGATACAATGAGCAGTTCTTC	CASSLFWGQGYNEQFF
once	TRBV7-8	TRBJ2-3	NA	TGTGCCAGCAGCTTGGACAGAACAGATACGCAGTATTTT	CASSLDRTDTQYF
once	TRBV30	TRBJ1-1	NA	TGTGCCTGGACCCTGACAGAGAACACTGAAGCTTTCTTT	CAWTLTENTEAFF
NA	TRBV5-6	TRBJ1-4	NA	TGTGCCACCTCCCATATGCTAGCCGGGGAAAAACTGTTTTTT	CATSHMLAGEKLFF
NA	TRBV9	TRBJ1-6	TRBD1	TGTGCCAGCAGCTCCTTTGACAGGGTAAACCCTAATTCACCCCTCCACTTT	CASSSFDRVNPNSPLHF
NA	TRBV5-1	TRBJ2-5	TRBD2	TGCGCCAGCAGCAGGGCTAGCGGGGAAGGGGAGACCCAGTACTTC	CASSRASGEGETQYF
NA	TRBV2	TRBJ2-4	TRBD2	TGTGCCAGCAAAACTAGCGGGACCGTAGCCAAAAACATTCAGTACTTC	CASKTSGTVAKNIQYF
once	TRBV27	TRBJ2-3	NA	TGTGCCAGCAGGTGGACTGAGGCAGATACGCAGTATTTT	CASRWTEADTQYF
NA	TRBV5-1	TRBJ1-1	NA	TGCGCCAGCAGCTTCGACACCTTGAACACTGAAGCTTTCTTT	CASSFDTLNTEAFF
NA	TRBV27	TRBJ2-3	NA	TGTGCCAGCGCCACGGGACACCATAGGTATTTT	CASATGHHRYF
NA	TRBV5-1	TRBJ2-2	NA	TGCGCCAGCAGAGCTCCGGGACACGGGTCCGGGGAGCTGTTTTTT	CASRAPGHGSGELFF
NA	TRBV30	TRBJ1-5	TRBD1	TGTGCCTGGGCAGGGGGAGGAGGCAATCAGCCCCAGCATTTT	CAWAGGGGNQPQHF
NA	TRBV10-3	TRBJ1-3	TRBD1	TGTGCCAGCCATCCGGGACAGCAATCAAACACCATATATTTT	CASHPGQQSNTIYF
NA	TRBV9	TRBJ2-7	NA	TGTGCCAGCAGCGTAAACCGGGACGGGAGCTCCTACGAGCAGTACTTC	CASSVNRDGSSYEQYF
NA	TRBV4-3	TRBJ1-1	NA	TGCGCCAGCAGCCAAGATCACCTGGGAGCCATGAACACTGAAGCTTTCTTT	CASSQDHLGAMNTEAFF
NA	TRBV4-1	TRBJ2-3	TRBD2	TGCGCCAGCAGCCAAGAACGCGGGGGGCTATATACGCAGTATTTT	CASSQERGGLYTQYF
NA	TRBV9	TRBJ2-6	NA	TGTGCCAGCAGCGTTGATCCATTACAGGAGACGACCTCTGGGGCCAACGTCCTGACTTTC	CASSVDPLQETTSGANVLTF